This passage covers 29 T cell receptor beta chains from one sample sequenced in a study of shared clonotypes between healthy human individuals. Sequencing used immunoSEQ multiplex PCR; TCRdb keeps in-frame clones, though not all of them. The sample yields about 690,000 clones, 90% seen once. Sequencing was carried out using memory CD8+ T cells from PBMCs. Described subset: CD45RO+ cells pooled with CCR7-negative TemRA cells. Receptors originate from a man in his late teens or twenties in good health. Some clones in this sample may be carry-over from other donors' samples.

This rearrangement joins TRBV11-2 to TRBJ1-3; a weak D match, TRBD1 (6 bases). CDR3 length equals 18 residues. The V gene's germline CDR1 is SGHAT and CDR2 FQNNGV. The V end was cut by 4 bases, the J end by 1 base, with 20 bases between. The CDR3, as DNA: TGTGCCAGCAGCTATTCAACGGTCGGGGGGCTGTCTGGAAACACCATATATTTT. Amino acid sequence: CASSYSTVGGLSGNTIYF.

The chain links TRBV6-6 to TRBJ1-5; TRBD1 might be the D (5 bases). The CDR3 contains 14 residues. Trimming pared 2 bases from V and 7 bases from J, leaving 12 bases between. The germline CDR1 and CDR2 sequences are MNHNY and SVGAGI (reference sequence). The CDR3 region is CASSYGGELQPQHF. In DNA form, the CDR3 reads TGTGCCAGCAGTTACGGGGGTGAGTTGCAGCCCCAGCATTTT.

As concerns this clone: Other nucleotide sequences in the sample specify the same CDR3. The rearrangement joins TRBV9 to TRBJ2-7; unclear D gene. Germline V gene lookup returns CDR1 SGDLS and CDR2 YYNGEE. The CDR3 runs to 15 residues. The V end lost 0 bases, the J end lost 2 bases, and 12 bases lay between the germline ends. CDR3 bases: TGTGCCAGCAGCGTAGGAGACCCTCCTACCTACGAGCAGTACTTC. Its protein product is CASSVGDPPTYEQYF.

A single count supports this clone. V is TRBV19 and J is TRBJ2-7; D might be TRBD1 or TRBD2, each matching 5 bases. Germline loops: CDR1 LNHDA, CDR2 SQIVND (reference sequence). This CDR3 is 14 amino acids long. Between the trimmed V and J ends, which lost 4 bases and 0 bases, there was a span of 10 bases. CDR3 region: CASSTWDGSYEQYF. The DNA for the CDR3 is TGTGCCAGTAGTACCTGGGACGGCTCCTACGAGCAGTACTTC.

This clone appeared once. The chain recombines TRBV6-1 with TRBJ2-5, with D maybe TRBD2 (6 bases). V was pared by 3 bases and J by 3 bases, with 8 bases between. This CDR3 region has 13 residues. CDR1 is MNHNS, CDR2 SASEGT, per germline. CDR3 sequence: CASSDRREETQYF. The CDR3 coding sequence is TGTGCCAGCAGTGATAGGAGGGAAGAGACCCAGTACTTC.

This chain uses TRBV6-1 with TRBJ1-2; possibly TRBD1 for D (5 bases). Germline CDR1 is MNHNS and CDR2 is SASEGT. V was clipped by 1 base and J by 0 bases, with 9 bases between them. The CDR3 is 15 residues long. The CDR3 nucleotides read TGTGCCAGCAGTGAAGTTTTAGGGGCTAACTATGGCTACACCTTC. Protein: CASSEVLGANYGYTF.

On this clone itself: The same CDR3 is also encoded by other DNA sequences in this sample. The chain couples TRBV30 to TRBJ2-7; 8 positions match TRBD1. Per the germline V gene, CDR1 is GTSNPN and CDR2 is SVGIG (reference sequence). The trim removed 0 bases at V and 3 bases at J, leaving 1 base unmatched. The CDR3 covers 13 residues. The CDR3 sequence is CAWSVGQGYEQYF. Here the CDR3 DNA reads TGTGCCTGGAGTGTTGGACAGGGCTACGAGCAGTACTTC.

This clone was seen only once. The rearrangement uses TRBV11-2 and TRBJ1-4; 8 nucleotides agree with TRBD1. The V and J ends lost 6 bases and 7 bases, in that order; junction bases with no gene match: 7. The CDR3 spans 14 residues. Germline V lookup: CDR1 SGHAT, CDR2 FQNNGV. The CDR3 reads CASSLGQGGEKLFF. The CDR3 region has the DNA TGTGCCAGCAGTCTAGGACAGGGTGGTGAAAAACTGTTTTTT.

V is TRBV7-8 and J is TRBJ2-5; D perhaps matches TRBD2 (5 bases). CDR3 length: 12 amino acids. V lost 4 bases, J lost 5 bases, and 8 bases lay in between. Germline values: CDR1 SGHVS, CDR2 FQNEAQ. This CDR3 reads CASSSGMETQYF. DNA for the CDR3: TGTGCCAGCAGCTCGGGGATGGAGACCCAGTACTTC.

The gene calls are TRBV6-1 and TRBJ2-1; maybe TRBD2 (6 bases). The CDR3 extends over 12 amino acids. Germline assignment: CDR1 MNHNS and CDR2 SASEGT. In DNA, the CDR3 is TGTGTTGGCGGGGCGTCCTACAATGAGCAGTTCTTC. It specifies CVGGASYNEQFF.

Turning to this clone: The identical CDR3 is also encoded by other nucleotide sequences in the sample. The chain couples TRBV27 to TRBJ2-7; D possibly uses TRBD1 or TRBD2 (7 bases each). Germline V gives CDR1 MNHEY, CDR2 SMNVEV (reference sequence). There are 14 residues in the CDR3. V lost 6 bases and J lost 2, with 14 bases in between. CDR3 in amino acids: CASSLSGTAYEQYF. The CDR3 nucleotides are TGTGCCAGCAGCTTAAGCGGGACAGCCTACGAGCAGTACTTC.

The V and J genes are TRBV6-1 and TRBJ1-2; D perhaps matches TRBD1 (5 bases). CDR3 length: 12 residues. The V end was cut by 7 bases, the J end by 7 bases, with 13 bases between. CDR1 and CDR2 from the germline V gene are MNHNS and SASEGT. DNA for the CDR3: TGTGCCAGCACCGGGGCCGGTCGTGGCTACACCTTC. This gives the protein CASTGAGRGYTF.

The table lists this clone with a count of one. This rearrangement joins TRBV5-1 to TRBJ2-2; 9 nucleotides align to TRBD2. This CDR3 comprises 18 residues. Germline V gene lookup returns CDR1 SGHRS and CDR2 YFSETQ. V dropped 0 bases and J dropped 4; count of bases not matched to a gene: 10. The chain's CDR3 is CASSLDLSGRRVTGELFF. CDR3 bases: TGCGCCAGCAGCTTGGATCTTAGCGGGAGACGGGTCACCGGGGAGCTGTTTTTT.

The V call is TRBV5-1, the J call TRBJ2-2; D ambiguous. The CDR3 contains 15 residues. CDR1 and CDR2 (germline): SGHRS, YFSETQ. V lost 0 bases and J 6 bases, leaving 12 bases between the germline ends. CDR3 sequence (DNA): TGCGCCAGCAGCTTGGTCCCGAAACCTCCCGGGGAGCTGTTTTTT. It yields the protein CASSLVPKPPGELFF. Full variable domain (missing parts from reference TRBV5-1 and TRBJ2-2): KAGVTQTPRYLIKTRGQQVTLSCSPISGHRSVSWYQQTPGQGLQFLFEYFSETQRNKGNFPGRFSGRQFSNSRSEMNVSTLELGDSALYLCASSLVPKPPGELFFGEGSRLTVL.

The V gene is TRBV4-2, the J gene TRBJ2-3; TRBD2 agrees at 12 bases. The CDR3 sequence is 17 residues long. Germline lookup yields CDR1 LGHNA and CDR2 YNFKEQ. V shed 1 base, J shed 4 bases, and the junction held 6 bases outside the gene matches. The CDR3 DNA follows: TGTGCCAGCAGCCAAGGTGCTAGCGGGAGGGGCGCAGATACGCAGTATTTT. Translation gives CASSQGASGRGADTQYF.

The chain links TRBV18 to TRBJ1-2; D call uncertain. Germline CDR1 reads KGHSH; CDR2 reads LQKENI. The V and J ends lost 2 bases and 5 bases respectively, with 6 bases between them. CDR3 length equals 12 residues. CDR3 sequence: CASSPDGYGYTF. CDR3 bases: TGTGCCAGCTCACCAGACGGGTATGGCTACACCTTC. Variable domain in full (rest from reference TRBV18 and TRBJ1-2): NAGVMQNPRHLVRRRGQEARLRCSPMKGHSHVYWYRQLPEEGLKFMVYLQKENIIDESGMPKERFSAEFPKEGPSILRIQQVVRGDSAAYFCASSPDGYGYTFGSGTRLTVV.

The V gene is TRBV6-5, the J gene TRBJ2-2, with TRBD1 matching 8 bases. Trimming removed 5 bases from V and 8 bases from J; junction bases left unmatched: 7. The CDR3 sequence is 14 residues long. The germline gives CDR1 MNHEY, CDR2 SVGAGI. The DNA of the CDR3 is TGTGCCAGCAGTAAGGACAGGGTAGTAGGGGAGCTGTTTTTT. Translated, it gives CASSKDRVVGELFF.

Notes on this clone: Different DNA sequences within this sample yield the same CDR3. The chain couples TRBV7-7 to TRBJ1-1; D not certain. The germline V gene encodes CDR1 SSHAT and CDR2 FNYEAQ (reference sequence). The CDR3 contains 13 residues. The V gene lost 1 base and the J gene lost 1 base, with 4 bases spanning the gap. In DNA, the CDR3 is TGTGCCAGCAGCTTAGGACAGAACACTGAAGCTTTCTTT. The encoded protein is CASSLGQNTEAFF.

The V gene is TRBV29-1, the J gene TRBJ2-7; TRBD2 agrees at 7 bases. The germline V gene has CDR1 SQVTM and CDR2 ANQGSEA. The CDR3 totals 13 residues. V shed 6 bases, J shed 4 bases, and the junction held 9 bases outside the gene matches. The CDR3 spells CSVLGGLAYEQYF. The CDR3 DNA sequence: TGCAGCGTCTTGGGGGGGTTAGCGTACGAGCAGTACTTC.

Remarks on this clone: The same CDR3 is also encoded by other DNA sequences in this sample. The rearrangement uses TRBV5-6 and TRBJ1-5, with no clear D. Trimming left V 2 bases short and J 2 bases short, with 2 bases between. The V gene's germline CDR1 is SGHDT and CDR2 YYEEEE. This CDR3 is built from 12 residues. The CDR3 here is CASSLGNQPQHF. For the CDR3, the DNA is TGTGCCAGCAGCTTAGGCAATCAGCCCCAGCATTTT.

This clone was detected only once. The chain uses TRBV7-9 and TRBJ2-4, with D tentatively TRBD1 (7 bases). Germline V gene sequence: CDR1 SEHNR, CDR2 FQNEAQ (reference sequence). The CDR3 is 16 residues long. Trimming shortened V by 5 bases and J by 0 bases, and 14 bases separated the two germline ends. CDR3 protein: CASSPHRGLAKNIQYF. In DNA form, the CDR3 reads TGTGCCAGCAGCCCACACAGGGGACTAGCCAAAAACATTCAGTACTTC.

A single count supports this clone. The V and J genes are TRBV10-1 and TRBJ1-5; the D is unclear. This CDR3 is built from 16 residues. V lost 0 bases and J lost 0, with 9 bases in between. Germline CDR1 WNHNN, CDR2 SYGVQD (reference sequence). The DNA of the CDR3 is TGCGCCAGCAGTGAGTCGAAGTGGAATAGCAATCAGCCCCAGCATTTT. It encodes CASSESKWNSNQPQHF.

V usage is TRBV2 and J usage is TRBJ2-2; D might be TRBD1 (5 bases). CDR1 and CDR2 from the germline V gene are SNHLY and FYNNEI. The CDR3 has 15 residues. Trimming pared 10 bases from V and 6 bases from J, leaving 21 bases between. This chain's CDR3 is CATPIGAGIPGELFF. CDR3 DNA sequence: TGTGCCACACCCATAGGGGCAGGTATTCCCGGGGAGCTGTTTTTT.

The chain joins TRBV28 to TRBJ1-5, with D possibly TRBD1 on 6 matching bases. CDR3 length: 16 residues. The germline V and J ends were trimmed by 6 bases and 5 bases, with 20 bases remaining between them. CDR1 is MDHEN, CDR2 SYDVKM, per germline. CDR3 protein: CASSSKLRGWDQPQHF. The CDR3 DNA is TGTGCCAGCAGCTCAAAACTCAGGGGCTGGGATCAGCCCCAGCATTTT.

The genes are TRBV28 and TRBJ1-2; possible D gene TRBD1, 5 bases. Trimming took off 5 bases at V and 1 base at J, with 20 bases between the two ends. CDR3 length: 17 residues. CDR1 and CDR2 from the germline V gene are MDHEN and SYDVKM. The CDR3 loop is CASSQKFQGPNNYGYTF. The CDR3, as DNA: TGTGCCAGCAGTCAAAAATTTCAGGGCCCCAATAACTATGGCTACACCTTC.

This sequence joins TRBV28 and TRBJ1-2; possible D gene TRBD1, 5 bases. Germline CDR1 reads MDHEN; CDR2 reads SYDVKM. The V end was cut by 3 bases, the J end by 0 bases, with 14 bases between. This CDR3 is 16 amino acids long. The CDR3 region has the DNA TGTGCCAGCAGTTTTCTCAGGGAAGGGACTAACTATGGCTACACCTTC. Translation gives CASSFLREGTNYGYTF.

The sample holds one count of this clone. The CDR3 nucleotides read TGTGCCAGCAGTTTAATATCCCCAGACACTGAAGCTTTCTTT. Protein sequence: CASSLISPDTEAFF. V is TRBV27 and J is TRBJ1-1; D is unresolved. V lost 2 bases and J 3 bases, leaving 10 bases between the germline ends. CDR3 length: 14 residues. Germline V gene sequence: CDR1 MNHEY, CDR2 SMNVEV (reference sequence).

The chain joins TRBV7-9 to TRBJ2-5; 7 bases match TRBD1. The CDR3 extends over 16 amino acids. Germline V gene sequence: CDR1 SEHNR, CDR2 FQNEAQ (reference sequence). V shed 4 bases and J 5 bases; nucleotides not matched to a gene: 13. This CDR3 reads CASSSSPGQTFETQYF. The CDR3, as DNA: TGTGCCAGCAGCTCCTCACCGGGACAGACGTTTGAGACCCAGTACTTC.

Only one count was recorded for this clone. This rearrangement joins TRBV28 to TRBJ2-7, with a possible D match to TRBD2 (6 bases). The CDR3 sequence is 12 residues long. V was pared by 6 bases and J by 7 bases, with 13 bases between. The germline V gene encodes CDR1 MDHEN and CDR2 SYDVKM. Written as DNA, the CDR3 is TGTGCCAGCAGCGGGGGAGTCCAAGAGCAGTACTTC. Translating gives CASSGGVQEQYF.